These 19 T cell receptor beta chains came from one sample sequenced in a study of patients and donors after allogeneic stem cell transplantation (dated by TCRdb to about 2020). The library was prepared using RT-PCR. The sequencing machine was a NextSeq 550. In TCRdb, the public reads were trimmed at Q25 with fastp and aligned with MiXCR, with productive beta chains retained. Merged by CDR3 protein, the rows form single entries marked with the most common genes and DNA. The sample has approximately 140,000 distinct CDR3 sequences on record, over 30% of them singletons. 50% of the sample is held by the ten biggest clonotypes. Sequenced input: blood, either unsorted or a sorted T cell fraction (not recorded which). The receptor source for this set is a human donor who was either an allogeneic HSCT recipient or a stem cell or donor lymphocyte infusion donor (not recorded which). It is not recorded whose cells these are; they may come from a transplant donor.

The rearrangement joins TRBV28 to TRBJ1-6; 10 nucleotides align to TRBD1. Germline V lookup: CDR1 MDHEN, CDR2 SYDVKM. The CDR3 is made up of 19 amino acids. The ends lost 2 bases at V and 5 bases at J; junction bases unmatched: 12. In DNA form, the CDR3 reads TGTGCCAGCAGTTTACTGTTTTGGGGACAGGGGAGAAATAATTCACCCCTCCACTTT. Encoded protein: CASSLLFWGQGRNNSPLHF.

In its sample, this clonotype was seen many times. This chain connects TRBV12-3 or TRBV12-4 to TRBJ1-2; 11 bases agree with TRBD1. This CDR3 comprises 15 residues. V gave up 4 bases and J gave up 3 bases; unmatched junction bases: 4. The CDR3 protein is CASSSGTGGYYGYTF. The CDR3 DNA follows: TGTGCCAGCAGTTCAGGGACAGGGGGTTACTATGGCTACACCTTC.

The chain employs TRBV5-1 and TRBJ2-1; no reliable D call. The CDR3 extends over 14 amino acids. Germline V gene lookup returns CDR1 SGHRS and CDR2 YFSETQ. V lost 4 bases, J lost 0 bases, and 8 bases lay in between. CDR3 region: CASSGGLSYNEQFF. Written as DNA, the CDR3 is TGCGCCAGCAGCGGCGGCCTCTCCTACAATGAGCAGTTCTTC. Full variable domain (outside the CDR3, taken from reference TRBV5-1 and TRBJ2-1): KAGVTQTPRYLIKTRGQQVTLSCSPISGHRSVSWYQQTPGQGLQFLFEYFSETQRNKGNFPGRFSGRQFSNSRSEMNVSTLELGDSALYLCASSGGLSYNEQFFGPGTRLTVL.

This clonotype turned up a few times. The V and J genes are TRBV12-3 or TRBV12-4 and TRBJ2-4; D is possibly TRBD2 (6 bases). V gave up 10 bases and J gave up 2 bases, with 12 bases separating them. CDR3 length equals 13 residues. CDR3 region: CATAGGPKNIQYF. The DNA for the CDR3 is TGTGCCACCGCCGGGGGTCCCAAAAACATTCAGTACTTC.

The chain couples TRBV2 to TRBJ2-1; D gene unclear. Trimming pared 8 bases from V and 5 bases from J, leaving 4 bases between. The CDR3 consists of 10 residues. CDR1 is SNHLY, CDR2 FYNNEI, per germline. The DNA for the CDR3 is TGTGCCAGCGCCGACAATGAGCAGTTCTTC. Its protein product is CASADNEQFF.

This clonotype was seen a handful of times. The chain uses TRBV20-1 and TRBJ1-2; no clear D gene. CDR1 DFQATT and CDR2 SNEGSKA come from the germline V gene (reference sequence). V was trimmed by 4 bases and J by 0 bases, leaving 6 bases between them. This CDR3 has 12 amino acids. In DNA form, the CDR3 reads TGCAGTGCTAAACGAGCTAACTATGGCTACACCTTC. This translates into CSAKRANYGYTF.

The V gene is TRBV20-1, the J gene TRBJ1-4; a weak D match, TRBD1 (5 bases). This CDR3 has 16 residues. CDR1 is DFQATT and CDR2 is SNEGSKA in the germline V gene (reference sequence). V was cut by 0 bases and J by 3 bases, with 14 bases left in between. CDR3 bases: TGCAGTGCTAGAGATCGAAGGGGCGAAGCTAATGAAAAACTGTTTTTT. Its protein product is CSARDRRGEANEKLFF.

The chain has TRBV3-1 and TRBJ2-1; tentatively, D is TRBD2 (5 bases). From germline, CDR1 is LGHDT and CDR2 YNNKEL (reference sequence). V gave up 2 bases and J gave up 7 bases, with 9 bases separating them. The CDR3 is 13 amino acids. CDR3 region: CASSQLARNEQFF. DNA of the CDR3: TGTGCCAGCAGCCAATTAGCGAGGAATGAGCAGTTCTTC.

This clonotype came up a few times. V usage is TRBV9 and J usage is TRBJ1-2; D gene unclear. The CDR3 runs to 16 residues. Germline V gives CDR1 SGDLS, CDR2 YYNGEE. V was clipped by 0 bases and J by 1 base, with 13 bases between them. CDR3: CASSVEGSSFNYGYTF. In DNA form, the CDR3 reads TGTGCCAGCAGCGTAGAGGGCAGCTCATTTAACTATGGCTACACCTTC.

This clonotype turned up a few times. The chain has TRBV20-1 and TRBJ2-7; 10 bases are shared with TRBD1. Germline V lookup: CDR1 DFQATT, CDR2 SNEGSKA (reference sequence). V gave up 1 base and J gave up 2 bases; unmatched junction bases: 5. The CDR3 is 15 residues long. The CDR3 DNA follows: TGCAGTGCTAGAGGATGGACAGGGGGTCCCTACGAGCAGTACGTC. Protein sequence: CSARGWTGGPYEQYV.

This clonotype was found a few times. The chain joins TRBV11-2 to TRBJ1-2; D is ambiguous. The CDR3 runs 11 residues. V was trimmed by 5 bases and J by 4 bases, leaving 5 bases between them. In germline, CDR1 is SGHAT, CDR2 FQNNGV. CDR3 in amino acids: CASSHSYGYTF. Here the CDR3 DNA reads TGTGCCAGCAGCCACAGCTATGGCTACACCTTC. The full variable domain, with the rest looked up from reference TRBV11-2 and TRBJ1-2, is EAGVAQSPRYKIIEKRQSVAFWCNPISGHATLYWYQQILGQGPKLLIQFQNNGVVDDSQLPKDRFSAERLKGVDSTLKIQPAKLEDSAVYLCASSHSYGYTFGSGTRLTVV.

For the CDR3, the DNA is TGTGCCAGCAGAGATACAGGGGCGGGTGGCTACACCTTC. It translates to CASRDTGAGGYTF. The chain recombines TRBV7-8 with TRBJ1-2; 7 bases are shared with TRBD1. V lost 6 bases and J lost 7; bases outside the gene matches: 8. CDR1 and CDR2 (germline): SGHVS, FQNEAQ. The CDR3 consists of 13 residues.

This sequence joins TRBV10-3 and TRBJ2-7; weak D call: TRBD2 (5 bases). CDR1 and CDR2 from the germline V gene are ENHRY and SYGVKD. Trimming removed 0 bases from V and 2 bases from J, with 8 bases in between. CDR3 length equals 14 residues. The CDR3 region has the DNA TGTGCCATCAGTGAGTCGATGGGAGCCTACGAGCAGTACTTC. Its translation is CAISESMGAYEQYF.

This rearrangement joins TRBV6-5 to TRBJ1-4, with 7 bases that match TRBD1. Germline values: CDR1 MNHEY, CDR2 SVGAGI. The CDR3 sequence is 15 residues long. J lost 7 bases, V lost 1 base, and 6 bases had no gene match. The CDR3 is CASSYFPGGGEKLFF. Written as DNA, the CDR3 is TGTGCCAGCAGTTACTTTCCAGGGGGAGGTGAAAAACTGTTTTTT.

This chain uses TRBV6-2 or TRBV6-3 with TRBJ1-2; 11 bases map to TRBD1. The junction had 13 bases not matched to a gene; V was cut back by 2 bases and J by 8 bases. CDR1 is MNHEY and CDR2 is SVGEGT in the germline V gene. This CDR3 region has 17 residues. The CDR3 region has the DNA TGTGCCAGCAGTTACCGGACAGGGGGCCGCTGGGGAAGCGGCTACACCTTC. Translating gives CASSYRTGGRWGSGYTF.

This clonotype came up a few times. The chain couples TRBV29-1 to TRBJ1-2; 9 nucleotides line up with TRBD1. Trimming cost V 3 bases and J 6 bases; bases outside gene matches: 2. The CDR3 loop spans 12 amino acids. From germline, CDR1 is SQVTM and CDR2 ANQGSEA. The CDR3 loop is CSVEDRGHGYTF. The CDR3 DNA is TGCAGCGTTGAGGACAGGGGCCATGGCTACACCTTC.

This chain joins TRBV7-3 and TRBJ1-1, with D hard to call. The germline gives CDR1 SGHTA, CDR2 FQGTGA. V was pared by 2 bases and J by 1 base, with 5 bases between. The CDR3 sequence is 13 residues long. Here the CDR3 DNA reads TGTGCCAGCAGCTTAGAAAAGAACACTGAAGCTTTCTTT. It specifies CASSLEKNTEAFF. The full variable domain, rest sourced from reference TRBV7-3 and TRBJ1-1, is GAGVSQTPSNKVTEKGKYVELRCDPISGHTALYWYRQSLGQGPEFLIYFQGTGAADDSGLPNDRFFAVRPEGSVSTLKIQRTERGDSAVYLCASSLEKNTEAFFGQGTRLTVV.

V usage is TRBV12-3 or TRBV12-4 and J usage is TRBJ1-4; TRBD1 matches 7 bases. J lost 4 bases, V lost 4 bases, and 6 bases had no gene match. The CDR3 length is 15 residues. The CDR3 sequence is CASSSGQAINEKLFF. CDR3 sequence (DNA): TGTGCCAGCAGTTCCGGACAGGCCATTAATGAAAAACTGTTTTTT.

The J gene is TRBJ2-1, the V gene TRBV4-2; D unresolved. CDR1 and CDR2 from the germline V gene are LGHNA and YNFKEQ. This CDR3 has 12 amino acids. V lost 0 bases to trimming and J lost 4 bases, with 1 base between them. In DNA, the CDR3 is TGTGCCAGCAGCCAAGATTACAATGAGCAGTTCTTC. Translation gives CASSQDYNEQFF.